This paragraph covers one T cell receptor beta chain sequence. The data are from a study of blood T cell repertoires in COVID-19. Libraries were prepared by immunoSEQ multiplex PCR; TCRdb keeps only in-frame clonotypes and omits some of them. The table has 140,000 to 150,000 clones, approximately 85% seen once. Trimming removed 1 base at V and 3 bases at J, with 21 bases between. CDR3 length equals 18 residues. Germline V gives CDR1 LGHDT, CDR2 YNNKEL (reference sequence). Sequencing was performed on peripheral blood. This sequence joins TRBV3-1 (or the pseudogene TRBV3-2) and TRBJ1-1; D unresolved. This TCR came from a woman in her sixties or seventies with COVID-19, enrolled during active disease. CDR3 sequence: CASSQVVDRPQRDTEAFF. The DNA of the CDR3 is TGTGCCAGCAGCCAAGTAGTAGATCGGCCTCAGCGGGACACTGAAGCTTTCTTT.